Following are 18 T cell receptor beta chains from one sample sequenced in a study of cytotoxic CD8 clonotypes in ibrutinib-treated CLL. Assay used: immunoSEQ multiplex PCR; TCRdb lists only in-frame clones, some missing. This sample has 250,000 to 350,000 clones, with more than 70% found just once. The source material was PBMCs, sampled at disease progression, from a patient treated with ibrutinib. All receptors come from a human donor with chronic lymphocytic leukemia.

V gene TRBV6-6 combines with J gene TRBJ2-2; D not resolved. Germline V gene data show CDR1 as MNHNY and CDR2 as SVGAGI (reference sequence). V dropped 2 bases and J dropped 4 bases, with 14 bases sitting between them. The CDR3 sequence is 16 residues long. CDR3 protein: CASSYPTTARTGELFF. The CDR3 DNA is TGTGCCAGCAGTTACCCGACAACCGCGCGCACCGGGGAGCTGTTTTTT.

The V and J genes are TRBV2 and TRBJ2-1, with a tentative D call TRBD2 (7 bases). CDR1 SNHLY and CDR2 FYNNEI come from the germline V gene. The V end was cut by 6 bases, the J end by 6 bases, with 24 bases between. This CDR3 spans 17 amino acids. This chain's CDR3 is CASSPFKWAGEGNEQFF. In DNA, the CDR3 is TGTGCCAGCAGCCCTTTCAAGTGGGCAGGGGAGGGCAATGAGCAGTTCTTC.

The chain recombines TRBV28 with TRBJ2-3; D may be TRBD1 or TRBD2 (6 bases each). The CDR3 is made up of 14 amino acids. Germline CDR1 MDHEN, CDR2 SYDVKM. Trimming stripped 4 bases from V and 9 bases from J, with 17 bases between. The DNA of the CDR3 is TGTGCCAGCAGTTGGGGGGACATGGCTTACACGCAGTATTTT. Translating gives CASSWGDMAYTQYF.

The rearrangement links TRBV6-1 to TRBJ2-7; maybe TRBD1 (5 bases). Germline values: CDR1 MNHNS, CDR2 SASEGT. Trimming cost V 3 bases and J 5 bases, with 14 bases left between them. CDR3 length: 14 residues. Written as DNA, the CDR3 is TGTGCCAGCAGTGAGTTCAGGGCCAGCCACGAGCAGTACTTC. It is translated as CASSEFRASHEQYF.

The chain links TRBV10-1 to TRBJ1-1, with D tentatively TRBD1 (5 bases). The germline V gene has CDR1 WNHNN and CDR2 SYGVQD (reference sequence). The CDR3 is made up of 15 amino acids. Trimming shortened V by 2 bases and J by 4 bases, and 14 bases separated the two germline ends. CDR3 nucleotides: TGCGCCAGCAGTGAGGGAGGGACCTTCGGCACTGAAGCTTTCTTT. It translates to CASSEGGTFGTEAFF.

The table lists this clone with a few counts. The chain links TRBV18 to TRBJ2-7; 7 bases fit TRBD1. CDR1 and CDR2 from the germline V gene are KGHSH and LQKENI. V trimming: 0 bases; J trimming: 4 bases; junction bases outside the gene matches: 6. The CDR3 length is 15 residues. This CDR3 reads CASSPPDRPPYEQYF. CDR3 coding DNA: TGTGCCAGCTCACCACCGGACAGGCCCCCGTACGAGCAGTACTTC.

The chain carries TRBV4-3 and TRBJ1-1; no firm D call. CDR1 and CDR2 from the germline V gene are LGHNA and YSLEER. The CDR3 covers 14 residues. Trimming shortened V by 0 bases and J by 3 bases, and 8 bases separated the two germline ends. CDR3 DNA sequence: TGCGCCAGCAGCCAAGAACTTGTGTACACTGAAGCTTTCTTT. It codes for CASSQELVYTEAFF.

This sequence joins TRBV5-8 and TRBJ1-4, with D perhaps TRBD1 (6 bases). The CDR3 loop spans 14 amino acids. Germline CDR1 is SGHTS and CDR2 is YDEGEE. With 4 bases removed from V and 5 bases from J, the gap between germline ends came to 12 bases. In DNA, the CDR3 is TGTGCCAGCAGCGGGGGCCCGGGGAATGAAAAACTGTTTTTT. Translated, it gives CASSGGPGNEKLFF.

The gene calls are TRBV9 and TRBJ1-5; D uncertain. The CDR3 covers 14 residues. Trimming removed 4 bases at V and 1 base at J, with 9 bases between. Germline CDR1 reads SGDLS; CDR2 reads YYNGEE. This CDR3 reads CASSPYGSNQPQHF. The CDR3 coding sequence is TGTGCCAGCAGCCCCTATGGGAGCAATCAGCCCCAGCATTTT. Based on the CDR3 plus reference TRBV9 and TRBJ1-5, the full variable domain is DSGVTQTPKHLITATGQRVTLRCSPRSGDLSVYWYQQSLDQGLQFLIQYYNGEERAKGNILERFSAQQFPDLHSELNLSSLELGDSALYFCASSPYGSNQPQHFGDGTRLSIL.

A few counts support this clone. The chain joins TRBV2 to TRBJ1-2, with 10 bases aligning to TRBD1. Germline V gene data show CDR1 as SNHLY and CDR2 as FYNNEI. The CDR3 consists of 13 residues. V was pared by 9 bases and J by 6 bases, with 7 bases of the junction left unmatched. The CDR3 spells CARRDRGVDGYTF. CDR3 DNA: TGTGCCAGGAGGGACAGGGGAGTCGATGGCTACACCTTC.

The gene calls are TRBV15 and TRBJ1-5; D remains ambiguous. Trimming pared 0 bases from V and 4 bases from J, leaving 22 bases between. This CDR3 is built from 19 residues. Germline lookup yields CDR1 LNHNV and CDR2 YYDKDF (reference sequence). The CDR3: CATSRDRMIGDSGNQPQHF. The CDR3 nucleotides are TGTGCCACCAGCAGAGATCGAATGATCGGGGATTCTGGGAATCAGCCCCAGCATTTT.

This chain joins TRBV18 and TRBJ1-4; D not resolved. The V and J ends lost 1 base and 11 bases respectively, with 8 bases between them. Germline V gene lookup returns CDR1 KGHSH and CDR2 LQKENI. The CDR3 extends over 12 amino acids. CDR3 in amino acids: CASSPQLGKLFF. In nucleotides, the CDR3 is TGTGCCAGCTCACCACAACTGGGGAAACTGTTTTTT.

In regard to this clone: This same CDR3 is encoded by further DNA sequences in the sample. The gene calls are TRBV5-1 and TRBJ2-7; no firm D call. CDR3 length: 13 residues. Germline V gene lookup returns CDR1 SGHRS and CDR2 YFSETQ. V lost 3 bases and J 4 bases, leaving 11 bases between the germline ends. The CDR3 DNA reads TGCGCCAGCAGCTGGACGGGTGGGTACGAGCAGTACTTC. Protein sequence: CASSWTGGYEQYF.

This chain joins TRBV5-1 and TRBJ2-1; 15 bases align to TRBD2. There are 15 residues in the CDR3. Trimming cost V 4 bases and J 13 bases; bases outside gene matches: 9. Germline CDR1 reads SGHRS; CDR2 reads YFSETQ. The CDR3: CASSQGLAGGLSQFF. The CDR3 DNA is TGCGCCAGCAGCCAGGGACTAGCGGGGGGTTTAAGCCAGTTCTTC.

The chain uses TRBV10-3 and TRBJ2-7, with 12 bases identical to TRBD2. V was pared by 10 bases and J by 5 bases, with 12 bases of the junction left unmatched. The length of the CDR3 is 15 residues. The germline V gene has CDR1 ENHRY and CDR2 SYGVKD. This CDR3 is CATRDSSGRADEQYF. The CDR3 DNA is TGTGCCACCAGAGATTCTAGCGGGAGGGCCGACGAGCAGTACTTC.

This clone was found once. V and J are TRBV28 and TRBJ1-5; D is ambiguous. In germline, CDR1 is MDHEN, CDR2 SYDVKM. Between the trimmed V and J ends, which lost 4 bases and 3 bases, there was a span of 16 bases. CDR3 size: 16 residues. The CDR3 DNA follows: TGTGCCAGCAGTTGGAGAGGGTACCGACACAATCAGCCCCAGCATTTT. Translated: CASSWRGYRHNQPQHF. Full variable domain (missing parts from reference TRBV28 and TRBJ1-5): DVKVTQSSRYLVKRTGEKVFLECVQDMDHENMFWYRQDPGLGLRLIYFSYDVKMKEKGDIPEGYSVSREKKERFSLILESASTNQTSMYLCASSWRGYRHNQPQHFGDGTRLSIL.

The CDR3 protein is CASSNPGGGVTGELFF. The DNA of the CDR3 is TGTGCCAGCAGTAACCCCGGAGGGGGGGTCACCGGGGAGCTGTTTTTT. This chain joins TRBV6-6 and TRBJ2-2; perhaps TRBD2 as D (7 bases). V lost 5 bases and J lost 4, with 17 bases in between. CDR3 length equals 16 residues. Germline V CDR1 and CDR2: MNHNY, SVGAGI (reference sequence).

This sequence joins TRBV5-8 and TRBJ1-3; D is unresolved. This CDR3 has 16 amino acids. The V end was cut by 7 bases, the J end by 0 bases, with 17 bases between. Germline lookup yields CDR1 SGHTS and CDR2 YDEGEE. The CDR3 is CASSPWWSFSGNTIYF. The CDR3 region has the DNA TGTGCCAGCTCTCCCTGGTGGAGTTTCTCTGGAAACACCATATATTTT. Complete variable domain (other parts from reference TRBV5-8 and TRBJ1-3): EAGVTQSPTHLIKTRGQQATLRCSPISGHTSVYWYQQALGLGLQFLLWYDEGEERNRGNFPPRFSGRQFPNYSSELNVNALELEDSALYLCASSPWWSFSGNTIYFGEGSWLTVV.